These 19 T cell receptor beta chains originate from one sample sequenced in a study of beta chain features in type 1 diabetes. Broader study findings: There was a moderate but significant shortening of TCRB CDR3s in all four CD4+ subsets of Type 1 diabetes patients.

These TCRs are of unknown antigen specificity. The authors reverse transcribed all of the isolated RNA, so sequencing captured expressed TCRB transcripts. Data came from immunoSEQ multiplex PCR; TCRdb stores just in-frame clones and leaves some out. Among around 56,000 clones listed, roughly 50% were seen once. The sequencing sample was made of Tregs from blood. These receptors all come from a woman in her forties with type 1 diabetes.

This clone was counted many times. The rearrangement links TRBV11-2 to TRBJ1-2; 7 bases map to TRBD1. This CDR3 comprises 15 residues. The germline gives CDR1 SGHAT, CDR2 FQNNGV. V gave up 4 bases and J gave up 1 base; unmatched junction bases: 6. In nucleotides, the CDR3 is TGTGCCAGCAGCTCCCGGACAGGTTTTAACTATGGCTACACCTTC. Protein sequence: CASSSRTGFNYGYTF. Full variable domain (missing parts from reference TRBV11-2 and TRBJ1-2): EAGVAQSPRYKIIEKRQSVAFWCNPISGHATLYWYQQILGQGPKLLIQFQNNGVVDDSQLPKDRFSAERLKGVDSTLKIQPAKLEDSAVYLCASSSRTGFNYGYTFGSGTRLTVV.

This clone was detected only a few times. The genes are TRBV4-2 and TRBJ2-7; the D gene is possibly TRBD1 (5 bases). This CDR3 is 14 amino acids long. V was cut by 8 bases and J by 4 bases, with 18 bases left in between. CDR1 LGHNA and CDR2 YNFKEQ come from the germline V gene. The CDR3 DNA sequence: TGTGCCAGCTCTGGGGCCTCAAGGACGTACGAGCAGTACTTC. Protein product: CASSGASRTYEQYF.

The chain is built from TRBV15 and TRBJ2-5; the D gene is possibly TRBD1 (5 bases). From germline, CDR1 is LNHNV and CDR2 YYDKDF (reference sequence). The germline V and J ends were trimmed by 0 bases and 2 bases, with 7 bases remaining between them. This CDR3 is built from 14 residues. The DNA of the CDR3 is TGTGCCACCAGCAGAGATAGACAGCAAGAGACCCAGTACTTC. Protein: CATSRDRQQETQYF.

The rearrangement joins TRBV5-1 to TRBJ1-2; 7 nucleotides match TRBD1. The CDR3 is made up of 15 amino acids. Germline V lookup: CDR1 SGHRS, CDR2 YFSETQ. J lost 0 bases, V lost 7 bases, and 9 bases had no gene match. In DNA, the CDR3 is TGCGCCAGCGCGTCAGGGGGACCCGCTAACTATGGCTACACCTTC. It is translated as CASASGGPANYGYTF.

This clone showed up just a few times. This chain uses TRBV29-1 with TRBJ1-3; a weak D match, TRBD1 (5 bases). Germline CDR1 SQVTM, CDR2 ANQGSEA. Between the trimmed V and J ends, which lost 7 bases and 2 bases, there was a span of 12 bases. This CDR3 region has 13 residues. DNA of the CDR3: TGCAGCGCCCAACCCAGGGCTGGAAACACCATATATTTT. This translates into CSAQPRAGNTIYF.

On this clone itself: One end of the junction varies from germline; a read error may be responsible. The CDR3 nucleotides read TGCGCCAGCACCTTGGGAGGGTTAGCTGGAGATACGCAGTATTTT. As protein: CASTLGGLAGDTQYF. The chain links TRBV5-1 to TRBJ2-3, with 7 nucleotides matching TRBD2. The CDR3 contains 15 residues. Germline CDR1 SGHRS, CDR2 YFSETQ.

CDR3 in amino acids: CASSRPGGPTDTQYF. The CDR3 coding sequence is TGTGCCAGCAGCAGGCCGGGGGGACCCACAGATACGCAGTATTTT. The gene calls are TRBV7-6 and TRBJ2-3, with TRBD2 identical over 7 bases. Per the germline V gene, CDR1 is SGHVS and CDR2 is FNYEAQ. This CDR3 region has 15 residues. Trimming removed 5 bases from V and 2 bases from J; junction bases left unmatched: 7. The full variable domain, with the rest looked up from reference TRBV7-6 and TRBJ2-3, is GAGVSQSPRYKVTKRGQDVALRCDPISGHVSLYWYRQALGQGPEFLTYFNYEAQQDKSGLPNDRFSAERPEGSISTLTIQRTEQRDSAMYRCASSRPGGPTDTQYFGPGTRLTVL.

This clone was counted between two and nine times. The chain has TRBV19 and TRBJ1-1; maybe TRBD1 (6 bases). The V gene's germline CDR1 is LNHDA and CDR2 SQIVND (reference sequence). The CDR3 has 15 residues. Between the trimmed V and J ends, which lost 5 bases and 5 bases, there was a span of 18 bases. CDR3 region: CASSSLTGRGTEAFF. The CDR3 nucleotides are TGTGCCAGTAGTTCCCTAACAGGGAGGGGGACTGAAGCTTTCTTT.

This clone was counted a few times. V gene TRBV5-6 combines with J gene TRBJ2-7, with a possible D match to TRBD1 (5 bases). V was shortened by 2 bases and J by 7 bases, with 10 bases between the two germline ends. Germline V gene data show CDR1 as SGHDT and CDR2 as YYEEEE. The CDR3 runs 12 residues. In DNA form, the CDR3 reads TGTGCCAGCAGCTTAGTAGACAGAGAGCAGTACTTC. The encoded protein is CASSLVDREQYF.

CDR3 coding DNA: TGCGCCAGCAGTTATTTAGGGGCCAACGTCCTGACTTTC. Protein sequence: CASSYLGANVLTF. The chain joins TRBV4-1 to TRBJ2-6; D remains ambiguous. Germline V CDR1 and CDR2: MGHRA, YSYEKL. V was trimmed by 6 bases and J by 4 bases, leaving 7 bases between them. This CDR3 contains 13 residues.

This clone was seen more than once but under ten times. The chain combines TRBV5-4 with TRBJ2-3, with 7 bases identical to TRBD1. CDR1 and CDR2 from the germline V gene are SGHNT and YYREEE (reference sequence). The CDR3 totals 16 residues. Trimming at V came to 3 bases and at J to 2 bases, leaving 9 bases not matched to a gene. The CDR3 loop reads CASSSSGQRYTDTQYF. The CDR3 nucleotides read TGTGCCAGCAGCTCGTCGGGACAGAGATACACAGATACGCAGTATTTT.

This clone was detected only a few times. V is TRBV29-1 and J is TRBJ1-2; possible D gene TRBD1, 6 bases. The CDR3 totals 13 residues. Trimming shortened V by 4 bases and J by 4 bases, and 13 bases separated the two germline ends. Per the germline V gene, CDR1 is SQVTM and CDR2 is ANQGSEA. DNA for the CDR3: TGCAGCGTTGTGGGGCCAGGGGCCTATGGCTACACCTTC. Its translation is CSVVGPGAYGYTF.

This chain connects TRBV5-1 to TRBJ1-1; D unresolved. Trimming took 0 bases from V and 4 from J, leaving 7 bases between them. Looked up from germline, CDR1 is SGHRS and CDR2 is YFSETQ. The CDR3 length is 13 residues. In nucleotides, the CDR3 is TGCGCCAGCAGCTTGGGAGATGGCACTGAAGCTTTCTTT. Amino acids: CASSLGDGTEAFF.

The chain uses TRBV6-1 and TRBJ1-2; D gene uncertain. V lost 3 bases, J lost 3 bases, and 5 bases lay in between. The germline V gene has CDR1 MNHNS and CDR2 SASEGT. The CDR3 has 12 residues. CDR3 DNA sequence: TGTGCCAGCAGTGATCCGGACTATGGCTACACCTTC. Protein product: CASSDPDYGYTF.

This chain links TRBV18 with TRBJ2-7; D might be TRBD1 (6 bases). The V end was cut by 6 bases, the J end by 0 bases, with 12 bases between. The CDR3 length is 14 residues. CDR1 is KGHSH, CDR2 LQKENI, per germline. DNA for the CDR3: TGTGCCAGCTCCCCAGGGGCAGCCTCCTACGAGCAGTACTTC. Encoded protein: CASSPGAASYEQYF.

The genes are TRBV6-1 and TRBJ1-4; tentative D call: TRBD1 (6 bases). Germline CDR1 and CDR2: MNHNS and SASEGT. V was pared by 7 bases and J by 6 bases, with 12 bases between. The CDR3 runs 13 residues. DNA of the CDR3: TGTGCCAGCAAGTGGACAGTCGATGAAAAACTGTTTTTT. This codes for CASKWTVDEKLFF.

The chain couples TRBV7-3 to TRBJ2-1, with TRBD2 matching 14 bases. The length of the CDR3 is 14 residues. V gave up 4 bases and J gave up 12 bases; unmatched junction bases: 5. Germline V gene sequence: CDR1 SGHTA, CDR2 FQGTGA. The DNA for the CDR3 is TGTGCCAGCAGCTCCGGACTAGCGGGAGGACGGCAGTTCTTC. Amino acid sequence: CASSSGLAGGRQFF.

This chain joins TRBV4-1 and TRBJ1-2; TRBD1 matches 8 bases. V was clipped by 0 bases and J by 7 bases; unmatched bases: 7. The germline V gene encodes CDR1 MGHRA and CDR2 YSYEKL. The CDR3 spans 15 residues. CDR3 sequence: CASSQDPDREGGYTF. The CDR3 DNA sequence: TGCGCCAGCAGCCAAGACCCGGACAGGGAGGGTGGCTACACCTTC.

This clone was seen more than once but under ten times. V is TRBV27 and J is TRBJ2-5, with 8 nucleotides matching TRBD1. Germline V CDR1 and CDR2: MNHEY, SMNVEV (reference sequence). With 6 bases clipped from V and 4 bases from J, the junction kept 19 bases outside the gene matches. CDR3 length equals 18 residues. The CDR3 loop reads CASSRYLQGGTFGETQYF. The CDR3 DNA is TGTGCCAGCAGCCGCTATTTACAGGGGGGAACCTTTGGAGAGACCCAGTACTTC.